The 31 T cell receptor beta chains below come from one sample, sequenced in a study of T cell responses to AZD1222 COVID-19 vaccine. The data were produced by immunoSEQ multiplex PCR, yet TCRdb's version contains in-frame clones alone and is incomplete. The sample shows 150,000 to 200,000 clones, roughly 88% of them seen only once. This sample comprised peripheral blood, obtained 28 days after the second AZD1222 dose. The origin of the receptors is an adult who received the AZD1222 COVID-19 vaccine.

V is TRBV6-6 and J is TRBJ2-7; either TRBD1 or TRBD2 may supply D (5 bases each). Germline CDR1 is MNHNY and CDR2 is SVGAGI (reference sequence). Trimming took off 6 bases at V and 7 bases at J, with 19 bases between the two ends. The CDR3 sequence is 14 residues long. This CDR3 reads CASSFGTENGEQYF. DNA of the CDR3: TGTGCCAGCAGCTTCGGGACGGAAAACGGAGAGCAGTACTTC.

The gene calls are TRBV5-1 and TRBJ2-2; TRBD2 aligns across 7 bases. CDR3 length: 14 residues. V lost 6 bases, J lost 2 bases, and 4 bases stayed unmatched. Germline V lookup: CDR1 SGHRS, CDR2 YFSETQ. The CDR3, as DNA: TGCGCCAGCACCGGGGGGTCCAACACCGGGGAGCTGTTTTTT. Its translation is CASTGGSNTGELFF.

The J gene is TRBJ1-4, the V gene TRBV7-9, with 11 bases aligning to TRBD1. In germline, CDR1 is SEHNR, CDR2 FQNEAQ (reference sequence). The CDR3 covers 14 residues. After removal of 6 bases from V and 8 bases from J, the junction contained 5 bases not matched to a gene. The CDR3 DNA is TGTGCCAGCAGAGGGACAGGGGGTAGAGAAAAACTGTTTTTT. It encodes CASRGTGGREKLFF.

The gene calls are TRBV30 and TRBJ2-7, with 11 bases identical to TRBD2. J gave up 4 bases and V 5 bases, and 10 bases lay outside the gene matches. The CDR3 is 15 residues long. The germline V gene has CDR1 GTSNPN and CDR2 SVGIG (reference sequence). CDR3 protein: CAWGTPGLAAYEQYF. CDR3 nucleotide sequence: TGTGCCTGGGGGACTCCGGGACTAGCGGCGTACGAGCAGTACTTC.

This rearrangement joins TRBV6-2 or TRBV6-3 to TRBJ2-6; 7 nucleotides agree with TRBD1. The J segment lost 0 bases and the V segment lost 6 bases, leaving 20 bases of the junction unmatched. The germline V gene encodes CDR1 MNHEY and CDR2 SVGEGT. The CDR3 runs 21 residues. DNA of the CDR3: TGTGCCAGCAGCCCACGGCCCTTCGGGACAGTAACTAGCTCTGGGGCCAACGTCCTGACTTTC. It specifies CASSPRPFGTVTSSGANVLTF.

The CDR3 loop is CACNRPGGSEKLFF. The CDR3 DNA is TGTGCCTGTAATCGACCCGGGGGCAGCGAAAAACTGTTTTTT. This chain connects TRBV6-5 to TRBJ1-4, with D possibly matching TRBD1 (6 bases). This CDR3 region has 14 residues. Trimming took 11 bases from V and 8 from J, leaving 21 bases between them. Germline V lookup: CDR1 MNHEY, CDR2 SVGAGI.

The rearrangement links TRBV4-3 to TRBJ2-1; TRBD2 matches at 10 bases. V lost 4 bases and J lost 7; bases outside the gene matches: 19. The CDR3 contains 19 residues. Germline V lookup: CDR1 LGHNA, CDR2 YSLEER. CDR3 residues: CASSRAGGLSGSQQNEQFF. CDR3 in DNA: TGCGCCAGCAGCCGAGCGGGAGGGCTCAGCGGGAGCCAACAGAATGAGCAGTTCTTC.

In this sample, this clone turned up once. The chain couples TRBV7-2 to TRBJ1-2; D possibly corresponds to TRBD1 (6 bases). Germline-derived CDR1 and CDR2 are SGHTA and FQGNSA. The CDR3 contains 17 residues. Trimming took off 3 bases at V and 5 bases at J, with 22 bases between the two ends. The CDR3 nucleotides read TGTGCCAGCAGCTTCCAGGGACAAGGACAGTCCGCGTATGGCTACACCTTC. Its protein product is CASSFQGQGQSAYGYTF.

In this sample, this clone turned up once. This chain connects TRBV5-1 to TRBJ2-1, with 8 bases lining up with TRBD1. This CDR3 has 14 amino acids. V trimming: 2 bases; J trimming: 7 bases; junction bases outside the gene matches: 5. From germline, CDR1 is SGHRS and CDR2 YFSETQ. The CDR3 region has the DNA TGCGCCAGCAGCTTCTTAGGACAGGGAAATGAGCAGTTCTTC. This encodes CASSFLGQGNEQFF.

With regard to this clone: A junction boundary mismatches the germline segment, possibly from a read error. V usage is TRBV7-9 and J usage is TRBJ1-2; TRBD1 matches at 10 bases. In germline, CDR1 is SEHNR, CDR2 FQNEAQ (reference sequence). The CDR3 totals 16 residues. The CDR3 sequence: CASSFGTGVESLEYTF. The DNA for the CDR3 is TGTGCCAGCAGCTTCGGGACAGGGGTCGAATCCCTCGAATACACGTTC.

J is TRBJ1-5 and V is TRBV20-1; D gene uncertain. The CDR3 is made up of 11 amino acids. The germline V gene encodes CDR1 DFQATT and CDR2 SNEGSKA (reference sequence). V was cut by 5 bases and J by 2 bases, with 4 bases left in between. The CDR3 reads CSALGNQPQHF. The CDR3 region has the DNA TGCAGTGCTCTTGGCAATCAGCCCCAGCATTTT.

V gene TRBV6-1 combines with J gene TRBJ1-5; D might be TRBD1 (5 bases). CDR1 and CDR2 from the germline V gene are MNHNS and SASEGT. The CDR3 extends over 13 amino acids. Trimming removed 1 base at V and 7 bases at J, with 8 bases between. CDR3 in DNA: TGTGCCAGCAGTGAAGTACAGGTACAGCCCCAGCATTTT. Translated: CASSEVQVQPQHF.

The genes are TRBV19 and TRBJ1-3; D perhaps matches TRBD1 (6 bases). The ends were cut back, 10 bases at V and 5 bases at J, with 21 bases in the middle. From germline, CDR1 is LNHDA and CDR2 SQIVND (reference sequence). CDR3 length: 15 amino acids. The chain's CDR3 is CATSPTGGARNTIYF. CDR3 coding DNA: TGTGCCACTTCCCCCACCGGGGGGGCGCGAAACACCATATATTTT.

The chain combines TRBV6-2 or TRBV6-3 with TRBJ2-7; TRBD2 might be the D (5 bases). Germline lookup yields CDR1 MNHEY and CDR2 SVGEGT. V lost 5 bases, J lost 0 bases, and 11 bases lay in between. The CDR3 spans 14 residues. The CDR3 bases are TGTGCCAGCAGTATTTCCGGAGGCTCCTACGAGCAGTACTTC. Amino acid sequence: CASSISGGSYEQYF.

This chain links TRBV18 with TRBJ2-3, with D maybe TRBD2 (6 bases). This CDR3 spans 14 amino acids. Per germline, CDR1 KGHSH and CDR2 LQKENI. The V end was cut by 0 bases, the J end by 6 bases, with 10 bases between. The CDR3 sequence: CASSPPFGGDTQYF. CDR3 coding DNA: TGTGCCAGCTCACCACCGTTCGGAGGGGATACGCAGTATTTT.

The V gene is TRBV30, the J gene TRBJ2-7; 9 bases are a match to TRBD1. CDR1 GTSNPN and CDR2 SVGIG come from the germline V gene (reference sequence). V lost 3 bases and J lost 3; bases outside the gene matches: 6. This CDR3 contains 14 residues. CDR3 region: CAWSAGTGYYEQYF. CDR3 coding DNA: TGTGCCTGGAGCGCCGGGACAGGGTACTACGAGCAGTACTTC.

The chain combines TRBV5-1 with TRBJ1-4, with 8 bases matching TRBD1. After removal of 0 bases from V and 6 bases from J, the junction contained 4 bases not matched to a gene. This CDR3 contains 15 residues. From germline, CDR1 is SGHRS and CDR2 YFSETQ. In DNA form, the CDR3 reads TGCGCCAGCAGCTTGGTTCCAGGGGGCGATGAAAAACTGTTTTTT. Its translation: CASSLVPGGDEKLFF.

The V and J genes are TRBV28 and TRBJ1-6; D is undetermined. V lost 4 bases and J lost 9, with 13 bases in between. In germline, CDR1 is MDHEN, CDR2 SYDVKM. This CDR3 comprises 14 residues. CDR3: CASSSGYDLSPLHF. CDR3 sequence (DNA): TGTGCCAGCAGTTCTGGTTACGACCTTTCACCCCTCCACTTT.

This clone was found a few times. The chain carries TRBV6-2 or TRBV6-3 and TRBJ1-5; 8 bases map to TRBD1. With V trimmed by 2 bases and J by 5 bases, 8 bases remained unmatched. The germline V gene has CDR1 MNHEY and CDR2 SVGEGT. This CDR3 is 16 amino acids long. This chain's CDR3 is CASSYAAGTGDQPQHF. The CDR3 DNA is TGTGCCAGCAGTTACGCCGCCGGGACAGGAGATCAGCCCCAGCATTTT.

V is TRBV28 and J is TRBJ2-7; D ambiguous. The CDR3 runs to 14 residues. The V and J ends lost 7 bases and 2 bases respectively, with 15 bases between them. Germline CDR1 is MDHEN and CDR2 is SYDVKM. This CDR3 is CASTMMAPTYEQYF. DNA of the CDR3: TGTGCCAGCACCATGATGGCGCCCACCTACGAGCAGTACTTC.

The genes are TRBV6-5 and TRBJ1-3; D is unclear. Germline V gives CDR1 MNHEY, CDR2 SVGAGI. The germline V and J ends were trimmed by 8 bases and 0 bases, with 8 bases remaining between them. CDR3 length: 13 residues. CDR3 in amino acids: CASGFGSGNTIYF. The CDR3 DNA follows: TGTGCCAGCGGGTTTGGCTCTGGAAACACCATATATTTT.

The chain employs TRBV27 and TRBJ1-5; TRBD1 is a possible D gene (6 bases). Trimming cost V 6 bases and J 4 bases, with 10 bases left between them. The length of the CDR3 is 13 residues. Germline V CDR1 and CDR2: MNHEY, SMNVEV (reference sequence). The CDR3 loop is CASSPQGNQPQHF. CDR3 nucleotides: TGTGCCAGCAGCCCACAGGGTAATCAGCCCCAGCATTTT.

This chain connects TRBV24-1 to TRBJ2-7; a possible D gene is TRBD1 (6 bases). The V gene lost 6 bases and the J gene lost 4 bases, with 9 bases spanning the gap. The CDR3 is made up of 12 amino acids. Germline-derived CDR1 and CDR2 are KGHDR and SFDVKD. The CDR3, as DNA: TGTGCCACCAGTACAACAGGGTACGAGCAGTACTTC. Its translation: CATSTTGYEQYF.

This rearrangement joins TRBV5-1 to TRBJ2-7; 13 nucleotides agree with TRBD2. The CDR3 totals 15 residues. The V segment lost 4 bases and the J segment 4 bases; nucleotides outside the gene matches: 5. Per the germline V gene, CDR1 is SGHRS and CDR2 is YFSETQ. The CDR3 DNA follows: TGCGCCAGCAGCACACTAGCGGGAGGGCCTTACGAGCAGTACTTC. This gives the protein CASSTLAGGPYEQYF.

The chain uses TRBV5-1 and TRBJ2-7; a weak D match, TRBD1 (5 bases). CDR3 length: 15 amino acids. The V gene's germline CDR1 is SGHRS and CDR2 YFSETQ. V lost 0 bases to trimming and J lost 2 bases, with 12 bases between them. The CDR3 reads CASSLAKGAPYEQYF. CDR3 nucleotides: TGCGCCAGCAGCTTGGCCAAAGGGGCTCCCTACGAGCAGTACTTC.

The rearrangement joins TRBV28 to TRBJ2-3, with 7 bases lining up with TRBD1. The CDR3 is made up of 14 amino acids. After removal of 7 bases from V and 7 bases from J, the junction contained 11 bases not matched to a gene. Germline V gene lookup returns CDR1 MDHEN and CDR2 SYDVKM. CDR3 coding DNA: TGTGCCAGCACTCTCGAAGGGGGCACTAATACGCAGTATTTT. It is translated as CASTLEGGTNTQYF.

The chain uses TRBV6-1 and TRBJ1-5; a weak D match, TRBD1 (5 bases). Germline CDR1 MNHNS, CDR2 SASEGT. CDR3 size: 16 residues. V gave up 1 base and J gave up 6 bases, with 16 bases separating them. CDR3 sequence: CASSEEGARGSQPQHF. CDR3 in DNA: TGTGCCAGCAGTGAAGAAGGGGCTAGAGGGAGTCAGCCCCAGCATTTT.

This chain joins TRBV30 and TRBJ1-2; no clear D gene. The CDR3 totals 16 residues. CDR1 GTSNPN and CDR2 SVGIG come from the germline V gene (reference sequence). V was clipped by 0 bases and J by 2 bases, with 16 bases between them. CDR3 DNA sequence: TGTGCCTGGAGTGTACAAACCCCGGCCCCGAACTATGGCTACACCTTC. Encoded protein: CAWSVQTPAPNYGYTF.

The V call is TRBV6-1, the J call TRBJ2-6; D perhaps matches TRBD1 (5 bases). Trimming left V 1 base short and J 4 bases short, with 11 bases between. Germline CDR1 MNHNS, CDR2 SASEGT. CDR3 size: 16 residues. CDR3 sequence reads: CASSEVGVSGANVLTF. CDR3 in DNA: TGTGCCAGCAGTGAAGTAGGGGTCTCCGGGGCCAACGTCCTGACTTTC.

The chain links TRBV4-1 to TRBJ1-5; tentatively, D is TRBD1 (6 bases). Germline V lookup: CDR1 MGHRA, CDR2 YSYEKL. The CDR3 has 16 amino acids. Trimming left V 0 bases short and J 6 bases short, with 15 bases between. This CDR3 is CASSQEGRGTFQPQHF. The CDR3 DNA reads TGCGCCAGCAGCCAAGAGGGCAGGGGTACATTTCAGCCCCAGCATTTT.

The gene calls are TRBV19 and TRBJ1-6; TRBD1 matches 8 bases. Germline V gene data show CDR1 as LNHDA and CDR2 as SQIVND (reference sequence). The V and J ends lost 4 bases and 9 bases, in that order; junction bases with no gene match: 11. CDR3 size: 16 residues. The CDR3: CASSTLGTGMGSPLHF. The CDR3 nucleotides read TGTGCCAGTAGTACCCTTGGGACAGGCATGGGTTCACCCCTCCACTTT. Using reference TRBV19 and TRBJ1-6 for the parts outside the CDR3, the full variable domain is DGGITQSPKYLFRKEGQNVTLSCEQNLNHDAMYWYRQDPGQGLRLIYYSQIVNDFQKGDIAEGYSVSREKKESFPLTVTSAQKNPTAFYLCASSTLGTGMGSPLHFGNGTRLTVT.